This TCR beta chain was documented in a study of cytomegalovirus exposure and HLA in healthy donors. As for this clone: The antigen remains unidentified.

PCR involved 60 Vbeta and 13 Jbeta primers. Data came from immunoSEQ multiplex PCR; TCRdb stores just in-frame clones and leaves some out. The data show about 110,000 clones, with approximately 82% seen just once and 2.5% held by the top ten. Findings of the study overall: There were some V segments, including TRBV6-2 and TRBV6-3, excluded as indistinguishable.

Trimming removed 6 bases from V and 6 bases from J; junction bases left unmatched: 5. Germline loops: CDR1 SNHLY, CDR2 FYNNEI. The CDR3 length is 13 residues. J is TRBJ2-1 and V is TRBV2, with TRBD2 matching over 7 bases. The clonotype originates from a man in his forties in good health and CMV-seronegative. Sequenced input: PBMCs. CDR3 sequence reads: CASSPGGFNEQFF. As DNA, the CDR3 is TGTGCCAGCAGCCCGGGGGGATTCAATGAGCAGTTCTTC.